A selection of T cell receptor beta chains follows, all from one sample in a study of blood T cell repertoires in COVID-19. Using immunoSEQ multiplex PCR, the repertoire was profiled, and TCRdb retains in-frame clones only, with some absent. The sample shows approximately 300,000 clones, around 83% of them seen only once. Sequencing was done on a sample of peripheral blood. These receptors all stem from a woman aged 50 to 65 with acute or convalescent COVID-19. Both conserved end residues are part of each CDR3. Each record gives: D gene, V gene, J gene, CDR3 protein. A D gene is named only where the DNA matches it firmly.

d_call: TRBD1; v_call: TRBV11-2; j_call: TRBJ1-2; cdr3_aa: CASSAGQGVNYGYTF
d_call: NA; v_call: TRBV10-3; j_call: TRBJ2-3; cdr3_aa: CAISDPTPFPVTDTQYF
d_call: TRBD2; v_call: TRBV5-4; j_call: TRBJ2-3; cdr3_aa: CASSYRLAGGLDTQYF
d_call: NA; v_call: TRBV5-6; j_call: TRBJ2-2; cdr3_aa: CASSRLVLSGTGELFF
d_call: TRBD1; v_call: TRBV7-2; j_call: TRBJ1-5; cdr3_aa: CASSFDRGMPQHF
d_call: TRBD2; v_call: TRBV19; j_call: TRBJ2-1; cdr3_aa: CASSRTRDEQFF
d_call: NA; v_call: TRBV5-4; j_call: TRBJ2-6; cdr3_aa: CASTDPRVSGANVLTF
d_call: NA; v_call: TRBV7-2; j_call: TRBJ1-2; cdr3_aa: CASSLVVQTYGYTF
d_call: NA; v_call: TRBV2; j_call: TRBJ2-5; cdr3_aa: CASSRDIQETQYF
d_call: NA; v_call: TRBV3-1/TRBV3-2; j_call: TRBJ2-4; cdr3_aa: CASSPAGRTLAKNIQYF
d_call: NA; v_call: TRBV5-1; j_call: TRBJ1-1; cdr3_aa: CASSFQGPGVNAEAFF
d_call: NA; v_call: TRBV5-8; j_call: TRBJ1-4; cdr3_aa: CASSYSGGVDEKLFF
d_call: NA; v_call: TRBV14; j_call: TRBJ2-3; cdr3_aa: CASSRLSDTDTQYF
d_call: NA; v_call: TRBV30; j_call: TRBJ1-5; cdr3_aa: CAWRNSINQPQHF
d_call: TRBD1; v_call: TRBV3-1/TRBV3-2; j_call: TRBJ1-1; cdr3_aa: CASSQSGTGKNTEAFF
d_call: TRBD1; v_call: TRBV3-1/TRBV3-2; j_call: TRBJ1-1; cdr3_aa: CASSLQGINTEAFF
d_call: NA; v_call: TRBV29-1; j_call: TRBJ2-2; cdr3_aa: CGGRGNSNTGELFF
d_call: TRBD1; v_call: TRBV27; j_call: TRBJ2-2; cdr3_aa: CASSLHGTAGGELFF
d_call: NA; v_call: TRBV21-1; j_call: TRBJ1-5; cdr3_aa: CASSNGGQGYQPQHF
d_call: TRBD2; v_call: TRBV5-4; j_call: TRBJ2-3; cdr3_aa: CASTPGGGGPGGDTQYF
d_call: NA; v_call: TRBV10-3; j_call: TRBJ2-7; cdr3_aa: CAIKGAGGRDEQYF
d_call: NA; v_call: TRBV7-2; j_call: TRBJ1-1; cdr3_aa: CASSFTQGATEAFF
d_call: NA; v_call: TRBV27; j_call: TRBJ2-5; cdr3_aa: CASRRGGETQYF
d_call: NA; v_call: TRBV4-3; j_call: TRBJ1-1; cdr3_aa: CASSQGGESTEAFF
d_call: NA; v_call: TRBV5-4; j_call: TRBJ2-2; cdr3_aa: CASSFADTYTGELFF
d_call: TRBD1; v_call: TRBV29-1; j_call: TRBJ1-2; cdr3_aa: CSARQGNYGYTF
d_call: NA; v_call: TRBV2; j_call: TRBJ1-5; cdr3_aa: CASSVSFNQPQHF
d_call: NA; v_call: TRBV12-2; j_call: TRBJ2-1; cdr3_aa: CASRNRPIGKKQFF
d_call: TRBD2; v_call: TRBV4-1; j_call: TRBJ2-2; cdr3_aa: CASSQDAGANTGELFF
d_call: TRBD2; v_call: TRBV2; j_call: TRBJ2-5; cdr3_aa: CASSESLAGGPWETQYF
d_call: NA; v_call: TRBV12-3/TRBV12-4; j_call: TRBJ1-3; cdr3_aa: CASSLMSGDTIYF
d_call: NA; v_call: TRBV2; j_call: TRBJ1-3; cdr3_aa: CASHESQNTIYF
d_call: NA; v_call: TRBV7-9; j_call: TRBJ2-5; cdr3_aa: CASSLPSQETQYF
d_call: NA; v_call: TRBV14; j_call: TRBJ1-3; cdr3_aa: CASSQDWRNTIYF
d_call: NA; v_call: TRBV6-5; j_call: TRBJ1-2; cdr3_aa: CASSPAGGYNYGYTF
d_call: NA; v_call: TRBV27; j_call: TRBJ2-1; cdr3_aa: CASTGVDEQFF